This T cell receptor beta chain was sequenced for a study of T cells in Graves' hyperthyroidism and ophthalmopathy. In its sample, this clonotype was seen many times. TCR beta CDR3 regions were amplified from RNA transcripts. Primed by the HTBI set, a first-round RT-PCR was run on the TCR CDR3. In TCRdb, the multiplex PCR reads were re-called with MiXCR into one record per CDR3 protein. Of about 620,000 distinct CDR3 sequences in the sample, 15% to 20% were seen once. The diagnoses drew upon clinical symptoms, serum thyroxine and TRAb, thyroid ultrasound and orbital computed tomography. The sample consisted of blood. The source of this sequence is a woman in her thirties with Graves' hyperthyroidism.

The CDR3 region has the DNA TGCAGCGCCACGACAGGGGGGAACACTGAAGCTTTCTTT. Translated, it gives CSATTGGNTEAFF. This chain joins TRBV29-1 and TRBJ1-1, with 9 bases lining up with TRBD1. With 7 bases clipped from V and 1 base from J, the junction kept 4 bases outside the gene matches. CDR3 length: 13 amino acids. The germline V gene encodes CDR1 SQVTM and CDR2 ANQGSEA.